The clone carrying this TCR beta chain was counted many times. Its antigen is undetermined. The entry originates in a study of T-cell reconstitution after alpha-beta-depleted transplantation in children. Study-wide results and limits: It was reported that alpha-beta T cells came from several hundred expanded graft clones (about two months after transplant). Surviving recipient T cells and thymic progenitors underlay high day-60 TCRbeta diversity in some patients.

In germline, CDR1 is SGHDT, CDR2 YYEEEE. This CDR3 has 18 residues. The trim removed 4 bases at V and 6 bases at J, leaving 17 bases unmatched. It was with unique molecular identifiers that the TCRbeta library was prepared. MiXCR was run by TCRdb on the PCR reads, yielding one entry per CDR3 protein. The sample lists roughly 100,000 distinct CDR3 sequences, roughly 7.6% seen once, with 16% in the top ten. This TCR was recovered from a boy under 10 years old with acute lymphoblastic leukemia, due to receive a stem cell transplant. The material was PBMCs, obtained before TCRalphabeta/CD19-depleted stem cell transplant. V gene TRBV5-6 combines with J gene TRBJ2-1; the match to TRBD2 covers 9 bases. In nucleotides, the CDR3 is TGTGCCAGCAGCCCCACCACTTTGCGGGGGGGCTCTGGCAATGAGCAGTTCTTC. Its translation: CASSPTTLRGGSGNEQFF.